This entry lists 27 T cell receptor beta chains sequenced from one sample in a study of blood T cell repertoires in COVID-19 (TCRdb year 2020). Library creation used the immunoSEQ multiplex PCR assay. The table was pulled from immuneACCESS by TCRdb, which kept in-frame rearrangements only. Such tables lose some clones; where checked, under half of the loss comes from unresolved V genes, and the rest has no known cause. Within this sample are hundreds of thousands of clones, with roughly 88% of them counted one time only. The ten largest clones represent around 12% of the sample. The specimen was peripheral blood. The origin of the receptors is a woman aged 50 to 60 with COVID-19, enrolled during active disease.

V is TRBV4-1 and J is TRBJ1-1; no clear D gene. V was trimmed by 2 bases and J by 4 bases, leaving 14 bases between them. Germline values: CDR1 MGHRA, CDR2 YSYEKL. This CDR3 comprises 15 residues. The CDR3 DNA follows: TGCGCCAGCAGCCAACGAGATGGGGAGCTCACTGAAGCTTTCTTT. Residues: CASSQRDGELTEAFF.

The chain recombines TRBV6-5 with TRBJ2-4; D ambiguous. Trimming left V 8 bases short and J 14 bases short, with 16 bases between. Germline V lookup: CDR1 MNHEY, CDR2 SVGAGI. This CDR3 comprises 11 residues. The CDR3 region has the DNA TGTGCCAGCGCGAAAAGAACCGCGGAGTACTTC. Translating it yields CASAKRTAEYF.

This sequence joins TRBV28 and TRBJ1-6, with a possible D match to TRBD1 (5 bases). Per germline, CDR1 MDHEN and CDR2 SYDVKM. The CDR3 is 15 residues long. Between the trimmed V and J ends, which lost 5 bases and 11 bases, there was a span of 19 bases. The CDR3 DNA reads TGTGCCAGCAGTCAAAGGTCCGTTCTGGGGCCACCCCTCCACTTT. Protein: CASSQRSVLGPPLHF.

This clone was picked up one time. The chain recombines TRBV20-1 with TRBJ2-5, with D possibly matching TRBD1 (5 bases). Germline V gene sequence: CDR1 DFQATT, CDR2 SNEGSKA (reference sequence). The CDR3 is 11 amino acids. V lost 7 bases to trimming and J lost 5 bases, with 11 bases between them. The CDR3 nucleotides read TGCAGTGTGGGGCGCACGGAGACCCAGTACTTC. Translation: CSVGRTETQYF.

The chain carries TRBV3-1 (or the pseudogene TRBV3-2) and TRBJ2-7; D is possibly TRBD2 (6 bases). The CDR3 loop spans 13 amino acids. Germline V gene data show CDR1 as LGHDT and CDR2 as YNNKEL (reference sequence). V was cut by 3 bases and J by 0 bases, with 6 bases left in between. CDR3 loop: CASSQGLSYEQYF. CDR3 nucleotide sequence: TGTGCCAGCAGCCAGGGACTCTCCTACGAGCAGTACTTC.

About this clone itself: This specimen includes other DNA sequences encoding the same CDR3. V and J are TRBV11-3 and TRBJ1-1; 9 nucleotides match TRBD1. CDR1 and CDR2 (germline): SGHNT, YENEEA. Losses at the gene ends were 6 bases for V and 1 base for J; bases not matched to a gene: 3. The length of the CDR3 is 14 residues. The CDR3 sequence is CASSPGQGNTEAFF. The CDR3 DNA sequence: TGTGCCAGCAGTCCGGGACAGGGGAACACTGAAGCTTTCTTT.

This clone was picked up one time. This sequence joins TRBV6-5 and TRBJ1-1; 9 bases match TRBD1. The V and J ends lost 6 bases and 5 bases, in that order; junction bases with no gene match: 10. There are 15 residues in the CDR3. Germline assignment: CDR1 MNHEY and CDR2 SVGAGI. The CDR3 is CASSLLGTGRTEAFF. In nucleotides, the CDR3 is TGTGCCAGCAGCTTACTAGGGACAGGGAGAACTGAAGCTTTCTTT.

The rearrangement uses TRBV28 and TRBJ1-1; TRBD1 agrees at 10 bases. V lost 4 bases to trimming and J lost 11 bases; unmatched junction nucleotides: 16. CDR3 length: 16 amino acids. Germline V gene sequence: CDR1 MDHEN, CDR2 SYDVKM. In nucleotides, the CDR3 is TGTGCCAGCAGTTCCGGGACAGGGGTCGCCCATGGGAGCGCTTTCTTT. It specifies CASSSGTGVAHGSAFF.

The V gene is TRBV5-5, the J gene TRBJ2-7; D not certain. Germline CDR1 reads SGHKS; CDR2 reads YYEKEE (reference sequence). The CDR3 covers 14 residues. The V gene lost 0 bases and the J gene lost 3 bases, with 10 bases spanning the gap. The CDR3 coding sequence is TGTGCCAGCAGCTTGGACATAACGAACTACGAGCAGTACTTC. It yields the protein CASSLDITNYEQYF.

The chain has TRBV7-9 and TRBJ1-4, with TRBD1 as a possible D gene (6 bases). V was shortened by 2 bases and J by 10 bases, with 14 bases between the two germline ends. There are 14 residues in the CDR3. Per germline, CDR1 SEHNR and CDR2 FQNEAQ (reference sequence). CDR3 protein: CASSLTQGGGKLFF. The CDR3 bases are TGTGCCAGCAGCTTAACACAGGGAGGGGGAAAACTGTTTTTT.

This rearrangement joins TRBV9 to TRBJ1-1, with a tentative D call TRBD1 (6 bases). Germline CDR1 reads SGDLS; CDR2 reads YYNGEE. This CDR3 is 15 amino acids long. The germline V and J ends were trimmed by 0 bases and 1 base, with 10 bases remaining between them. Here the CDR3 DNA reads TGTGCCAGCAGCGTAGATCAGGGGACGAACACTGAAGCTTTCTTT. This sequence encodes CASSVDQGTNTEAFF.

The chain links TRBV11-2 to TRBJ2-3; maybe TRBD2 (5 bases). Trimming took off 1 base at V and 4 bases at J, with 15 bases between the two ends. The CDR3 is 16 amino acids. CDR1 is SGHAT, CDR2 FQNNGV, per germline. The CDR3: CASSLVDRGGADTQYF. CDR3 nucleotide sequence: TGTGCCAGCAGCTTAGTGGACCGGGGTGGTGCAGATACGCAGTATTTT.

The J gene is TRBJ2-3, the V gene TRBV28, with D maybe TRBD1 (6 bases). CDR1 is MDHEN and CDR2 is SYDVKM in the germline V gene. V lost 6 bases to trimming and J lost 2 bases, with 9 bases between them. This CDR3 has 13 residues. The CDR3, as DNA: TGTGCCAGCAGAGACAGGACCACAGATACGCAGTATTTT. It specifies CASRDRTTDTQYF. Full variable domain (remainder filled in from reference TRBV28 and TRBJ2-3): DVKVTQSSRYLVKRTGEKVFLECVQDMDHENMFWYRQDPGLGLRLIYFSYDVKMKEKGDIPEGYSVSREKKERFSLILESASTNQTSMYLCASRDRTTDTQYFGPGTRLTVL.

The chain employs TRBV3-1 (or the pseudogene TRBV3-2) and TRBJ2-4; D is possibly TRBD1 (8 bases). V shed 4 bases and J shed 6 bases, with 19 bases lying between them. CDR1 and CDR2 from the germline V gene are LGHDT and YNNKEL (reference sequence). The CDR3 extends over 16 amino acids. CDR3 DNA sequence: TGTGCCAGCAGCCGTCAGAGCGGGACAGGCTCAAACATTCAGTACTTC. Amino acid sequence: CASSRQSGTGSNIQYF.

This clone was recorded once. The rearrangement joins TRBV5-4 to TRBJ2-3; 12 bases are shared with TRBD2. The CDR3 has 18 amino acids. In germline, CDR1 is SGHNT, CDR2 YYREEE (reference sequence). V lost 4 bases and J lost 0; bases outside the gene matches: 9. For the CDR3, the DNA is TGTGCCAGCAGCCGAGGGACTAGCGGGTTCCCTAGCACAGATACGCAGTATTTT. Amino acid sequence: CASSRGTSGFPSTDTQYF. The variable domain in full, completed from reference TRBV5-4 and TRBJ2-3, reads ETGVTQSPTHLIKTRGQQVTLRCSSQSGHNTVSWYQQALGQGPQFIFQYYREEENGRGNFPPRFSGLQFPNYSSELNVNALELDDSALYLCASSRGTSGFPSTDTQYFGPGTRLTVL.

The rearrangement joins TRBV18 to TRBJ2-7, with D perhaps TRBD1 (6 bases). V was clipped by 3 bases and J by 3 bases, with 12 bases between them. Germline assignment: CDR1 KGHSH and CDR2 LQKENI. The CDR3 covers 14 residues. CDR3 loop: CASSPETGVYEQYF. The CDR3, as DNA: TGTGCCAGCTCACCTGAGACAGGAGTCTACGAGCAGTACTTC.

The chain combines TRBV10-2 with TRBJ1-1; 9 positions agree with TRBD1. V lost 2 bases, J lost 3 bases, and 10 bases stayed unmatched. This CDR3 is 17 amino acids long. The V gene's germline CDR1 is WSHSY and CDR2 SAAADI. CDR3 coding DNA: TGCGCCAGCAGTGAGCCAAGCCGGGACAGGGATGACACTGAAGCTTTCTTT. Its translation is CASSEPSRDRDDTEAFF.

J is TRBJ1-2 and V is TRBV6-5; the match to TRBD1 covers 7 bases. Unmatched junction bases numbered 3, after V lost 4 bases and J lost 4 bases. This CDR3 region has 13 residues. Germline V CDR1 and CDR2: MNHEY, SVGAGI. The CDR3 reads CASSSGTVYGYTF. DNA of the CDR3: TGTGCCAGCAGTTCCGGGACAGTCTATGGCTACACCTTC.

This chain uses TRBV7-8 with TRBJ1-5, with D possibly TRBD1 on 5 matching bases. The germline gives CDR1 SGHVS, CDR2 FQNEAQ. The CDR3 loop spans 17 amino acids. V was trimmed by 2 bases and J by 7 bases, leaving 21 bases between them. CDR3 in amino acids: CASSLRATTRGEQPQHF. The CDR3 coding sequence is TGTGCCAGCAGCTTACGGGCGACGACACGGGGGGAACAGCCCCAGCATTTT.

The chain has TRBV28 and TRBJ1-1; TRBD1 matches 7 bases. J lost 7 bases, V lost 5 bases, and 10 bases had no gene match. The CDR3 runs to 14 residues. In germline, CDR1 is MDHEN, CDR2 SYDVKM. CDR3 sequence: CASSLSWGDSEAFF. The CDR3 DNA follows: TGTGCCAGCAGTCTCTCATGGGGGGACAGTGAAGCTTTCTTT. The complete variable domain, with remaining parts taken from reference TRBV28 and TRBJ1-1, reads DVKVTQSSRYLVKRTGEKVFLECVQDMDHENMFWYRQDPGLGLRLIYFSYDVKMKEKGDIPEGYSVSREKKERFSLILESASTNQTSMYLCASSLSWGDSEAFFGQGTRLTVV.

This rearrangement joins TRBV11-2 to TRBJ2-7; TRBD1 matches at 8 bases. This CDR3 comprises 14 residues. V was pared by 3 bases and J by 3 bases, with 4 bases of the junction left unmatched. CDR1 SGHAT and CDR2 FQNNGV come from the germline V gene. CDR3 coding DNA: TGTGCCAGCAGCTTCGACAGGGGTAGCTACGAGCAGTACTTC. Encoded protein: CASSFDRGSYEQYF.

The chain is built from TRBV30 and TRBJ2-5; TRBD1 aligns across 7 bases. The CDR3 extends over 17 amino acids. Germline V lookup: CDR1 GTSNPN, CDR2 SVGIG (reference sequence). The V segment lost 5 bases and the J segment 3 bases; nucleotides outside the gene matches: 18. The CDR3 DNA follows: TGTGCCTGGGATGTGGGGAAACGCCGCACAGGGGAAGAGACCCAGTACTTC. This encodes CAWDVGKRRTGEETQYF.

The chain combines TRBV19 with TRBJ1-1; D unresolved. Germline loops: CDR1 LNHDA, CDR2 SQIVND (reference sequence). The CDR3 has 14 amino acids. Trimming pared 3 bases from V and 4 bases from J, leaving 12 bases between. In DNA form, the CDR3 reads TGTGCCAGTAGTATGGGTAGGGAGAGCACTGAAGCTTTCTTT. Residues: CASSMGRESTEAFF.

The chain carries TRBV7-8 and TRBJ2-7; weak D call: TRBD2 (5 bases). There are 11 residues in the CDR3. Looked up from germline, CDR1 is SGHVS and CDR2 is FQNEAQ. Trimming removed 8 bases at V and 6 bases at J, with 11 bases between. The CDR3 sequence: CASGLGVEQYF. The CDR3 nucleotides are TGTGCCAGCGGGCTCGGGGTCGAGCAGTACTTC.

The gene calls are TRBV11-2 and TRBJ1-6; D not resolved. The germline CDR1 and CDR2 sequences are SGHAT and FQNNGV. The CDR3 runs to 16 residues. V was trimmed by 5 bases and J by 8 bases, leaving 19 bases between them. The CDR3 is CASSVPGTRSDSPLHF. CDR3 nucleotide sequence: TGTGCCAGCAGCGTTCCGGGAACCCGGTCGGATTCACCCCTCCACTTT.

V usage is TRBV9 and J usage is TRBJ2-1; D might be TRBD1 (6 bases). There are 15 residues in the CDR3. Trimming left V 0 bases short and J 3 bases short, with 10 bases between. In germline, CDR1 is SGDLS, CDR2 YYNGEE. CDR3 region: CASSVVGAHYNEQFF. The CDR3 DNA follows: TGTGCCAGCAGCGTAGTGGGGGCGCACTACAATGAGCAGTTCTTC.

This clone was detected once. This chain links TRBV11-2 with TRBJ2-3; D gene unclear. Trimming took 1 base from V and 8 from J, leaving 7 bases between them. The germline V gene encodes CDR1 SGHAT and CDR2 FQNNGV. The CDR3 runs 12 residues. CDR3 in DNA: TGTGCCAGCAGCTTAGGAGGCGCTACGCAGTATTTT. Its protein is CASSLGGATQYF.